The 32 T cell receptor beta chains given below trace back to one sample, sequenced in a study of breast tumors, draining lymph nodes, adjacent tissues. The lymph nodes were axillary draining lymph nodes from breast cancer patients. TCRdb used MiXCR to reprocess the multiplex PCR reads, holding one entry per CDR3 protein. In the table there are roughly 80,000 distinct CDR3 sequences, approximately 19% of which are singletons. The sample consisted of axillary lymph node tissue. Source of these receptors: a female donor with breast cancer. Some clones in this sample may be carry-over from other donors' samples.

On this clonotype: A read error is possible here, since a much larger clone lies one base away. The chain uses TRBV5-5 and TRBJ2-1; 8 nucleotides line up with TRBD2. This CDR3 comprises 19 residues. CDR1 and CDR2 from the germline V gene are SGHKS and YYEKEE (reference sequence). Trimming cost V 1 base and J 3 bases; bases outside gene matches: 15. The CDR3 protein is CASSLYSSGRSRGYNEQFF. The CDR3 region has the DNA TGTGCCAGCAGCTTGTATTCGAGCGGGAGAAGTCGGGGCTACAATGAGCAGTTCTTC. The variable domain in full, with the rest retrieved from reference TRBV5-5 and TRBJ2-1, is DAGVTQSPTHLIKTRGQQVTLRCSPISGHKSVSWYQQVLGQGPQFIFQYYEKEERGRGNFPDRFSARQFPNYSSELNVNALLLGDSALYLCASSLYSSGRSRGYNEQFFGPGTRLTVL.

Details on this clonotype: A much larger clone differs from this one at a single base, so this may be a read error. V is TRBV5-1 and J is TRBJ2-7; TRBD2 is a possible D gene (6 bases). Germline CDR1 and CDR2: SGHRS and YFSETQ. The CDR3 length is 14 residues. The CDR3 sequence: CASGLATSSDEQYF. In DNA, the CDR3 is TGCGCCAGCGGCTTGGCAACTAGCTCGGACGAGCAGTACTTC.

The chain recombines TRBV28 with TRBJ2-3; possible D gene TRBD1, 6 bases. Trimming shortened V by 4 bases and J by 1 base, and 18 bases separated the two germline ends. Germline values: CDR1 MDHEN, CDR2 SYDVKM. CDR3 length: 17 amino acids. As DNA, the CDR3 is TGTGCCAGCAGTTCCCCCTACAGGGTGAGGGGCACAGATACGCAGTATTTT. This translates into CASSSPYRVRGTDTQYF.

This clonotype was seen many times. The rearrangement uses TRBV3-1 and TRBJ2-7; D is undetermined. With 2 bases removed from V and 5 bases from J, the gap between germline ends came to 10 bases. The germline CDR1 and CDR2 sequences are LGHDT and YNNKEL (reference sequence). The CDR3 runs 13 residues. CDR3 nucleotides: TGTGCCAGCAGCCAACCTCCTACACACGAGCAGTACTTC. Translating gives CASSQPPTHEQYF.

This clonotype was counted a few times. The rearrangement links TRBV9 to TRBJ2-6; D is perhaps TRBD1 (7 bases). Trimming removed 3 bases at V and 4 bases at J, with 11 bases between. CDR1 is SGDLS and CDR2 is YYNGEE in the germline V gene. The CDR3 is made up of 15 amino acids. CDR3 DNA sequence: TGTGCCAGCAGCGGGGCAGGGGGGGGGGCCAACGTCCTGACTTTC. Translating gives CASSGAGGGANVLTF.

This clonotype was seen repeatedly, ten times or more. The V and J genes are TRBV19 and TRBJ1-2; unclear D gene. CDR3 length: 14 amino acids. V dropped 8 bases and J dropped 6 bases, with 19 bases sitting between them. Germline lookup yields CDR1 LNHDA and CDR2 SQIVND (reference sequence). Written as DNA, the CDR3 is TGTGCCAGTTCTCCCTCGGGTACGACGAATGGCTACACCTTC. Translated, it gives CASSPSGTTNGYTF.

V and J are TRBV27 and TRBJ2-3; D unresolved. The CDR3 loop spans 16 amino acids. From germline, CDR1 is MNHEY and CDR2 SMNVEV (reference sequence). The V end lost 6 bases, the J end lost 3 bases, and 19 bases lay between the germline ends. This CDR3 is CASSSGRVRQTDTQYF. CDR3 sequence (DNA): TGTGCCAGCAGCTCCGGGCGCGTGAGACAAACAGATACGCAGTATTTT.

This clonotype was counted many times. The chain has TRBV4-2 and TRBJ2-2, with a possible D match to TRBD2 (5 bases). Germline V gives CDR1 LGHNA, CDR2 YNFKEQ. The CDR3 contains 17 residues. V shed 1 base and J shed 6 bases, with 18 bases lying between them. CDR3 nucleotides: TGTGCCAGCAGCCAAGTTGGTCTAGCCAGTCAATCCGGGGAGCTGTTTTTT. Translation: CASSQVGLASQSGELFF.

This clonotype came up many times. The rearrangement uses TRBV7-2 and TRBJ1-5; 9 nucleotides match TRBD1. The CDR3 is 15 residues long. Germline CDR1 and CDR2: SGHTA and FQGNSA. The J segment lost 9 bases and the V segment lost 5 bases, leaving 11 bases of the junction unmatched. The CDR3 loop reads CASSPGQGWLWPQHF. The CDR3 DNA reads as TGTGCCAGCAGCCCGGGACAGGGATGGTTGTGGCCCCAGCATTTT.

This clonotype occurred many times. The V gene is TRBV6-1, the J gene TRBJ2-5; D not certain. Trimming cost V 6 bases and J 2 bases, with 7 bases left between them. Germline-derived CDR1 and CDR2 are MNHNS and SASEGT. The CDR3 runs to 12 residues. CDR3 DNA sequence: TGTGCCAGCAGGTTGGGACAAGAGACCCAGTACTTC. It specifies CASRLGQETQYF.

This clonotype was seen only a few times. The rearrangement uses TRBV28 and TRBJ2-5, with D possibly being TRBD1 or TRBD2 (5 bases each). From germline, CDR1 is MDHEN and CDR2 SYDVKM. This CDR3 spans 14 amino acids. The V gene lost 5 bases and the J gene lost 6 bases, with 16 bases spanning the gap. This CDR3 is CASSPHGDGKTQYF. In DNA, the CDR3 is TGTGCCAGCAGTCCCCACGGGGACGGAAAGACCCAGTACTTC. Full variable domain (outside the CDR3, taken from reference TRBV28 and TRBJ2-5): DVKVTQSSRYLVKRTGEKVFLECVQDMDHENMFWYRQDPGLGLRLIYFSYDVKMKEKGDIPEGYSVSREKKERFSLILESASTNQTSMYLCASSPHGDGKTQYFGPGTRLLVL.

This clonotype was seen ten or more times. V usage is TRBV2 and J usage is TRBJ2-5; unclear D gene. V lost 5 bases to trimming and J lost 7 bases, with 11 bases between them. CDR3 length: 12 amino acids. Germline V CDR1 and CDR2: SNHLY, FYNNEI. CDR3 sequence (DNA): TGTGCCAGCAGTTCCAACGCCCCGACCCAGTACTTC. This translates into CASSSNAPTQYF.

V usage is TRBV18 and J usage is TRBJ2-7; unclear D gene. The CDR3 totals 13 residues. The germline CDR1 and CDR2 sequences are KGHSH and LQKENI. V shed 0 bases and J shed 2 bases, with 5 bases lying between them. The CDR3 nucleotides read TGTGCCAGCTCACCACCGGCGGCCTACGAGCAGTACTTC. This sequence encodes CASSPPAAYEQYF.

This clonotype was detected ten times or more. The V and J genes are TRBV7-8 and TRBJ2-3, with D perhaps matching TRBD1 (5 bases). V was pared by 0 bases and J by 3 bases, with 7 bases between. Looked up from germline, CDR1 is SGHVS and CDR2 is FQNEAQ. The CDR3 is 14 residues long. CDR3 sequence: CASSLAGPTDTQYF. In DNA, the CDR3 is TGTGCCAGCAGCTTAGCGGGGCCGACAGATACGCAGTATTTT.

This clonotype appeared many times. This chain links TRBV15 with TRBJ1-2; D may be TRBD1 (5 bases). CDR3 length: 13 residues. Germline loops: CDR1 LNHNV, CDR2 YYDKDF (reference sequence). Trimming removed 0 bases at V and 7 bases at J, with 9 bases between. The CDR3 DNA reads TGTGCCACCAGCAGAGACGACGGGGCTGGCTACACCTTC. As protein: CATSRDDGAGYTF.

Of note for this clonotype: This may be a read error: a much more frequent sequence differs by one nucleotide. The chain uses TRBV19 and TRBJ2-1; TRBD2 matches 8 bases. V lost 10 bases and J lost 5; bases outside the gene matches: 10. Germline CDR1 reads LNHDA; CDR2 reads SQIVND (reference sequence). This CDR3 region has 14 residues. CDR3 loop: CATSLAGRDNEQFF. CDR3 DNA sequence: TGTGCCACTTCTTTAGCGGGGCGCGACAATGAGCAGTTCTTC. Drawing the rest from reference TRBV19 and TRBJ2-1, the complete variable domain is DGGITQSPKYLFRKEGQNVTLSCEQNLNHDAMYWYRQDPGQGLRLIYYSQIVNDFQKGDIAEGYSVSREKKESFPLTVTSAQKNPTAFYLCATSLAGRDNEQFFGPGTRLTVL.

This clonotype was counted many times. The V call is TRBV24-1, the J call TRBJ2-1, with TRBD2 identical over 13 bases. V trimming: 4 bases; J trimming: 8 bases; junction bases outside the gene matches: 7. This CDR3 has 16 residues. Germline CDR1 is KGHDR and CDR2 is SFDVKD. The CDR3: CATSDQRTSGSYEQFF. Written as DNA, the CDR3 is TGTGCCACCAGTGACCAACGGACTAGCGGGAGTTATGAGCAGTTCTTC.

In this sample, this clonotype turned up once. A much larger clone lies a single base off, so this may be a read error. No conserved phenylalanine or tryptophan ends this CDR3, so it is likely a read error. The rearrangement links TRBV5-4 to TRBJ1-5; D remains unclear. The germline V and J ends were trimmed by 4 bases and 3 bases, with 14 bases remaining between them. The CDR3 loop spans 15 amino acids. Germline CDR1 SGHNT, CDR2 YYREEE (reference sequence). The CDR3 spells CASSPRPGPNQPQHL. The CDR3 nucleotides are TGTGCCAGCAGCCCCCGCCCGGGTCCCAATCAGCCCCAGCATCTT.

At least ten counts were recorded for this clonotype. The gene calls are TRBV20-1 and TRBJ2-7; D is perhaps TRBD1 or TRBD2 (5 bases each). Germline values: CDR1 DFQATT, CDR2 SNEGSKA (reference sequence). This CDR3 spans 14 amino acids. Trimming cost V 3 bases and J 2 bases, with 14 bases left between them. CDR3: CSASSGTVTYEQYF. The CDR3 DNA reads as TGCAGTGCTAGTTCCGGGACGGTCACCTACGAGCAGTACTTC.

With respect to this clonotype: This sequence may be a read error, since a much larger clone differs from it by one base. No conserved phenylalanine or tryptophan ends this CDR3, so it is likely a read error. V is TRBV25-1 and J is TRBJ2-4; D is perhaps TRBD1 (5 bases). Trimming removed 3 bases from V and 0 bases from J, with 21 bases in between. CDR1 and CDR2 from the germline V gene are MGHDK and SYGVNS. This CDR3 is built from 19 residues. This CDR3 reads CASSDTTRDSHLAKNIQYL. DNA of the CDR3: TGTGCCAGCAGTGATACCACCCGTGACAGCCATCTAGCCAAAAACATTCAGTACCTC.

This clonotype showed up many times. The CDR3 sequence is CSAKQSETQYF. CDR3 sequence (DNA): TGCAGTGCTAAACAGTCCGAGACCCAGTACTTC. V gene TRBV20-1 combines with J gene TRBJ2-5; D call uncertain. The CDR3 sequence is 11 residues long. Trimming took 4 bases from V and 5 from J, leaving 8 bases between them. CDR1 is DFQATT, CDR2 SNEGSKA, per germline (reference sequence).

This clonotype came up many times. V usage is TRBV12-3 or TRBV12-4 and J usage is TRBJ2-7; TRBD2 might be the D (6 bases). The CDR3 has 16 residues. Trimming pared 2 bases from V and 7 bases from J, leaving 21 bases between. CDR3 protein: CASSLFGGPPFDEQYF. DNA of the CDR3: TGTGCCAGCAGTTTATTCGGGGGACCGCCTTTTGATGAGCAGTACTTC.

This clonotype was seen a few times. With a much larger clone just one base away, this may be a read error. V is TRBV7-9 and J is TRBJ2-2; 9 bases agree with TRBD1. Germline V lookup: CDR1 SEHNR, CDR2 FQNEAQ (reference sequence). The CDR3 totals 16 residues. CDR3: CASSHQDRGRTGELSF. CDR3 bases: TGTGCCAGCAGCCATCAGGACAGGGGTCGCACCGGGGAGCTGTCTTTT. The full variable domain, its missing parts supplied by reference TRBV7-9 and TRBJ2-2, is DTGVSQNPRHKITKRGQNVTFRCDPISEHNRLYWYRQTLGQGPEFLTYFQNEAQLEKSRLLSDRFSAERPKGSFSTLEIQRTEQGDSAMYLCASSHQDRGRTGELSFGEGSRLTVL.

This clonotype was detected ten times or more. J is TRBJ2-7 and V is TRBV20-1, with D uncertain. The CDR3 runs to 11 residues. V lost 0 bases and J lost 3, with 3 bases in between. Germline loops: CDR1 DFQATT, CDR2 SNEGSKA (reference sequence). CDR3 bases: TGCAGTGCTAGAGATTTCTACGAGCAGTACTTC. It translates to CSARDFYEQYF.

This clonotype was seen many times. The chain combines TRBV7-2 with TRBJ2-5, with D possibly being TRBD2 (5 bases). The CDR3 length is 14 residues. V was clipped by 2 bases and J by 4 bases, with 11 bases between them. Germline CDR1 reads SGHTA; CDR2 reads FQGNSA. The CDR3 DNA is TGTGCCAGCAGCTTAAGTGGGAGACGAGAGACCCAGTACTTC. Protein sequence: CASSLSGRRETQYF.

This clonotype showed up just a few times. V and J are TRBV6-5 and TRBJ2-1; 7 bases map to TRBD1. J lost 2 bases, V lost 0 bases, and 7 bases had no gene match. CDR1 and CDR2 (germline): MNHEY, SVGAGI. This CDR3 has 17 residues. The CDR3 DNA sequence: TGTGCCAGCAGTTACTCTCAGCCCGGGACAGCCTACAATGAGCAGTTCTTC. It encodes CASSYSQPGTAYNEQFF.

This clonotype occurred a few times. The chain employs TRBV30 and TRBJ2-7; TRBD2 is a possible D gene (6 bases). The V end was cut by 3 bases, the J end by 4 bases, with 16 bases between. The length of the CDR3 is 14 residues. CDR1 GTSNPN and CDR2 SVGIG come from the germline V gene (reference sequence). This CDR3 is CAWSLLGLQYEQYF. CDR3 bases: TGTGCCTGGAGCCTCTTGGGACTCCAATACGAGCAGTACTTC.

This clonotype was seen at least ten times. CDR3 residues: CSASGAGVPHEQYF. In DNA, the CDR3 is TGCAGTGCTAGCGGAGCGGGAGTCCCCCACGAGCAGTACTTC. The V gene is TRBV20-1, the J gene TRBJ2-7; 8 bases match TRBD2. The germline CDR1 and CDR2 sequences are DFQATT and SNEGSKA (reference sequence). The CDR3 covers 14 residues. Losses at the gene ends were 3 bases for V and 5 bases for J; bases not matched to a gene: 9.

In its sample, this clonotype was seen many times. The chain combines TRBV20-1 with TRBJ2-1; 11 bases line up with TRBD2. The CDR3 sequence is 17 residues long. Germline CDR1 and CDR2: DFQATT and SNEGSKA (reference sequence). Losses at the gene ends were 5 bases for V and 2 bases for J; bases not matched to a gene: 11. This CDR3 reads CSARRTGLAGTYNEQFF. Written as DNA, the CDR3 is TGCAGTGCTCGAAGGACAGGACTAGCGGGTACCTACAATGAGCAGTTCTTC.

This clonotype occurred many times. V gene TRBV6-5 combines with J gene TRBJ1-2, with D hard to call. Germline V gives CDR1 MNHEY, CDR2 SVGAGI. The CDR3 extends over 14 amino acids. The germline V and J ends were trimmed by 2 bases and 1 base, with 8 bases remaining between them. This CDR3 is CASSYDRLNYGYTF. As DNA, the CDR3 is TGTGCCAGCAGTTACGATCGACTTAACTATGGCTACACCTTC.

This chain joins TRBV7-2 and TRBJ2-4; D might be TRBD2 (6 bases). Germline V lookup: CDR1 SGHTA, CDR2 FQGNSA. The CDR3 is 14 amino acids. V shed 3 bases and J shed 7 bases, with 13 bases lying between them. The CDR3 DNA follows: TGTGCCAGCAGCTTCGGGGACTTTACTAACATTCAGTACTTC. Its protein is CASSFGDFTNIQYF.

To note about this clonotype: A single base separates this from a much larger clone, so it may be a read error. The CDR3 spells CASSEARILTYEQYF. The CDR3 DNA is TGTGCCAGCAGTGAAGCCCGGATATTGACCTACGAGCAGTACTTC. The rearrangement uses TRBV6-1 and TRBJ2-7, with D unclear. V lost 0 bases and J 2 bases, leaving 11 bases between the germline ends. The germline CDR1 and CDR2 sequences are MNHNS and SASEGT. CDR3 length: 15 residues.